The source of this T cell receptor (beta chain) is a study of beta chain features in type 1 diabetes. Whole-study results and caveats: PCR might favor shorter templates, equally in patients and controls. Moderate but significant shortening of TCRB CDR3s was recorded in all four CD4+ subsets from Type 1 diabetes patients.

Remarks on this clone: Its antigen is unidentified.

Investigators reverse transcribed all isolated RNA, so they sequenced expressed TCRB transcripts. Method: immunoSEQ multiplex PCR; TCRdb's copy keeps in-frame clones and lacks some. The sample consists of around 340,000 clones, roughly 9% of them appearing once. The TCR originated in a young man with type 1 diabetes. The specimen was central memory CD4+ T cells from blood.

In DNA, the CDR3 is TGTGCCAGCAGTGAAGCAGGGGCGCGCAATGAGCAGTTCTTC. It codes for CASSEAGARNEQFF. The V gene is TRBV6-4, the J gene TRBJ2-1; D perhaps matches TRBD1 (6 bases). V lost 3 bases, J lost 6 bases, and 12 bases lay in between. The V gene's germline CDR1 is MRHNA and CDR2 SNTAGT. There are 14 residues in the CDR3.